This T cell receptor beta chain was sequenced in a study of T cell responses to AZD1222 COVID-19 vaccine. Across the study: Second doses were pooled across both intervals (about 4 or about 12 weeks).

Profiling relied on immunoSEQ multiplex PCR, and the TCRdb table lists in-frame clones only, not all of them. This sample has more than 80,000 clones, with approximately 91% found just once. The study, taken as a whole, reports: Repertoires in all cases were sampled only once the peak T cell response had passed. With two AZD1222 doses given, Spike-specific TCR breadth and depth both rose. Dominant at 160-218 and 743-854, vaccine-associated CD4 TCRs also spanned spike.

About this clone: What it binds is not known.

The CDR3 spans 16 residues. Germline CDR1 is DFQATT and CDR2 is SNEGSKA (reference sequence). V was cut by 3 bases and J by 1 base, with 13 bases left in between. The specimen was peripheral blood, collected on day 0 of AZD1222 vaccination. The chain links TRBV20-1 to TRBJ2-6; D is undetermined. This TCR was sampled from an adult in good health. CDR3 in amino acids: CSASLGRISGANVLTF. The CDR3 DNA is TGCAGTGCTAGTCTGGGCAGGATTTCTGGGGCCAACGTCCTGACTTTC.